Listed below are T cell receptor beta chains from one sample, sequenced in a study of CD8 T cells in Susac syndrome. MiXCR, run by TCRdb on the immunoSEQ multiplex PCR reads, gives a single entry per CDR3 protein. The sample lists 130,000 or so distinct CDR3 sequences, around 94% occurring once. The sequenced sample consisted of CD8+ T cells from PBMCs. The source is a human donor with Susac syndrome. CDR3s include the opening cysteine and the closing phenylalanine or tryptophan. D genes are given only for firm matches. The size entry is marked missing in some rows and otherwise reads once, few, many or a size class.

j_gene: TRBJ1-2; abundance: .; v_gene: TRBV29-1; d_gene: .; CDR3nt: TGCAGCGTTGATTTAGGGTTTTATGGCTACACCTTC; CDR3aa: CSVDLGFYGYTF
j_gene: TRBJ1-1; abundance: .; v_gene: TRBV12-3/TRBV12-4; d_gene: TRBD1; CDR3nt: TGTGCCAGCAGCCCCACAGGGGAAGAGAACACTGAAGCTTTCTTT; CDR3aa: CASSPTGEENTEAFF
j_gene: TRBJ1-2; abundance: once; v_gene: TRBV9; d_gene: TRBD1; CDR3nt: TGTGCCAGCAGCGTAGAGGGGAGGACAGGGGAAGGCTACACCTTC; CDR3aa: CASSVEGRTGEGYTF
j_gene: TRBJ2-5; abundance: .; v_gene: TRBV7-2; d_gene: .; CDR3nt: TGTGCCAGCAGCTTAGGGGGGTTAGTTCACCAAGAGACCCAGTACTTC; CDR3aa: CASSLGGLVHQETQYF
j_gene: TRBJ1-6; abundance: .; v_gene: TRBV21-1; d_gene: .; CDR3nt: TGTGCCACCACCGCAAGCTCCTATAATTCACCCCTCCACTTT; CDR3aa: CATTASSYNSPLHF
j_gene: TRBJ2-1; abundance: .; v_gene: TRBV7-9; d_gene: .; CDR3nt: TGTGCCAGCAGCTTATCGGTGTCGGATCCCTACAATGAGCAGTTCTTC; CDR3aa: CASSLSVSDPYNEQFF
j_gene: TRBJ1-1; abundance: .; v_gene: TRBV10-3; d_gene: .; CDR3nt: TGTGCCACTCAGGGAGGGTTGGCCCCTGAAGCTTTCTTT; CDR3aa: CATQGGLAPEAFF
j_gene: TRBJ1-4; abundance: .; v_gene: TRBV7-2; d_gene: .; CDR3nt: TGTGCCAGCAGCCCCCGTATAAGTGAAAAACTGTTTTTT; CDR3aa: CASSPRISEKLFF
j_gene: TRBJ2-7; abundance: .; v_gene: TRBV28; d_gene: .; CDR3nt: TGTGCCAGCAGTGGGTCAGGGTTTTTGTACGAGCAGTACTTC; CDR3aa: CASSGSGFLYEQYF
j_gene: TRBJ2-7; abundance: .; v_gene: TRBV6-6; d_gene: .; CDR3nt: TGTGCCAGCAGAGCGACAGGCACCTACGAGCAGTACTTC; CDR3aa: CASRATGTYEQYF
j_gene: TRBJ2-1; abundance: once; v_gene: TRBV4-3; d_gene: TRBD2; CDR3nt: TGCGCCAGCAGCCAGGAAGCGGGGAGCTCCTACAATGAGCAGTTCTTC; CDR3aa: CASSQEAGSSYNEQFF
j_gene: TRBJ2-3; abundance: .; v_gene: TRBV9; d_gene: .; CDR3nt: TGTGCCAGCAGCGCTCTGAGTGATACGCAGTATTTT; CDR3aa: CASSALSDTQYF
j_gene: TRBJ1-2; abundance: .; v_gene: TRBV4-2; d_gene: .; CDR3nt: TGTGCCAGCAGCCAAGAGGGAGGAACTAACTATGGCTACACCTTC; CDR3aa: CASSQEGGTNYGYTF
j_gene: TRBJ1-1; abundance: .; v_gene: TRBV13; d_gene: .; CDR3nt: TGTGCCAGTCCAAGGGCAGACGAAAACACTGAAGCTTTCTTT; CDR3aa: CASPRADENTEAFF
j_gene: TRBJ2-3; abundance: .; v_gene: TRBV5-6; d_gene: TRBD1; CDR3nt: TGTGCCAGCAGCGTTAGACAGGGGGAGGCAGATACGCAGTATTTT; CDR3aa: CASSVRQGEADTQYF
j_gene: TRBJ1-1; abundance: .; v_gene: TRBV9; d_gene: .; CDR3nt: TGTGCCAGCAGCCCAGGACAGACTGAAGCTTTCTTT; CDR3aa: CASSPGQTEAFF
j_gene: TRBJ1-5; abundance: .; v_gene: TRBV5-4; d_gene: .; CDR3nt: TGTGCCAGCAGCAGGGTTCAGCCCCAGCATTTT; CDR3aa: CASSRVQPQHF
j_gene: TRBJ1-1; abundance: .; v_gene: TRBV7-9; d_gene: .; CDR3nt: TGTGCCAGCAGCCTACTCGGGATTCTTAACACTGAAGCTTTCTTT; CDR3aa: CASSLLGILNTEAFF
j_gene: TRBJ2-1; abundance: .; v_gene: TRBV9; d_gene: TRBD1; CDR3nt: TGTGCCAGCAGCGCCGGGACAGAGCTCCTTTACAATGAGCAGTTCTTC; CDR3aa: CASSAGTELLYNEQFF
j_gene: TRBJ2-5; abundance: .; v_gene: TRBV7-6; d_gene: TRBD2; CDR3nt: TGTGCCAGCAGCTATAGCGGGGGGGTGAGACAAGAGACCCAGTACTTC; CDR3aa: CASSYSGGVRQETQYF
j_gene: TRBJ1-2; abundance: .; v_gene: TRBV19; d_gene: .; CDR3nt: TGTGCCAGTAGTATAGTGGGGACCTTCGATGGCTACACCTTC; CDR3aa: CASSIVGTFDGYTF
j_gene: TRBJ2-5; abundance: few; v_gene: TRBV11-2; d_gene: .; CDR3nt: TGTGCCAGCAGCCGAGCGCTGGACAGAGAGACCCAGTACTTC; CDR3aa: CASSRALDRETQYF
j_gene: TRBJ2-1; abundance: .; v_gene: TRBV30; d_gene: .; CDR3nt: TGTGCCTGGAGTGTAGGCGCGGCTTCCTACAATGAGCAGTTCTTC; CDR3aa: CAWSVGAASYNEQFF
j_gene: TRBJ2-7; abundance: .; v_gene: TRBV20-1; d_gene: .; CDR3nt: TGCAGTGCTTTCGATCTAGCGCACTCCTCCTACGAGCAGTACTTC; CDR3aa: CSAFDLAHSSYEQYF